Below are 15 T cell receptor beta chains sequenced from a single sample in a study of cytomegalovirus exposure and HLA in healthy donors. Primers for the PCR totalled 60 Vbeta and 13 Jbeta. The repertoire was sequenced with immunoSEQ multiplex PCR; TCRdb's copy has only in-frame clones and lacks some. This table has 100,000 to 150,000 clones, roughly 80% appearing once. The specimen sequenced was PBMCs. The receptors derive from a man in his thirties or forties in good health and CMV-seronegative.

This chain joins TRBV18 and TRBJ1-1; D is uncertain. This CDR3 spans 16 amino acids. Germline V CDR1 and CDR2: KGHSH, LQKENI. V was shortened by 1 base and J by 3 bases, with 15 bases between the two germline ends. CDR3 DNA: TGTGCCAGCTCACCACGCGGTCGTGGAGGTGACACTGAAGCTTTCTTT. Its translation is CASSPRGRGGDTEAFF.

About this clone: Relative to the germline gene, one junction end is altered; a read error may explain this. The J gene is TRBJ1-5, the V gene TRBV7-9; tentative D call: TRBD1 (5 bases). The CDR3 sequence is 14 residues long. From germline, CDR1 is SEHNR and CDR2 FQNEAQ (reference sequence). CDR3 sequence reads: CASSYFPGSQPQNF. CDR3 bases: TGTGCCAGCAGCTACTTTCCAGGGTCTCAGCCCCAGAATTTT.

The CDR3 nucleotides read TGCGCCAGCAGCCAAGATAACGGGTTCGCCGGGGAGCTGTTTTTT. It codes for CASSQDNGFAGELFF. The V gene is TRBV4-1, the J gene TRBJ2-2; D gene ambiguous. The germline V and J ends were trimmed by 0 bases and 6 bases, with 11 bases remaining between them. Germline V CDR1 and CDR2: MGHRA, YSYEKL. The length of the CDR3 is 15 residues.

The V and J genes are TRBV4-3 and TRBJ2-5; TRBD1 agrees at 11 bases. Looked up from germline, CDR1 is LGHNA and CDR2 is YSLEER. Trimming cost V 0 bases and J 1 base; bases outside gene matches: 4. The CDR3 length is 17 residues. The CDR3 sequence is CASSQDRGTGGQETQYF. In nucleotides, the CDR3 is TGCGCCAGCAGCCAAGATCGCGGGACAGGGGGCCAAGAGACCCAGTACTTC.

The chain links TRBV11-2 to TRBJ2-2, with 9 bases matching TRBD1. The J segment lost 2 bases and the V segment lost 2 bases, leaving 6 bases of the junction unmatched. CDR1 is SGHAT, CDR2 FQNNGV, per germline. The CDR3 runs to 17 residues. CDR3 sequence reads: CASSLWRDRDNTGELFF. The DNA of the CDR3 is TGTGCCAGCAGCTTATGGCGGGACAGGGACAACACCGGGGAGCTGTTTTTT.

J is TRBJ2-1 and V is TRBV5-1; unclear D gene. Germline V gene sequence: CDR1 SGHRS, CDR2 YFSETQ. Trimming cost V 0 bases and J 4 bases, with 20 bases left between them. The length of the CDR3 is 18 residues. The CDR3 spells CASSLGRVATTEYNEQFF. The CDR3 DNA is TGCGCCAGCAGCTTGGGTCGGGTGGCCACCACTGAATACAATGAGCAGTTCTTC. The complete variable domain, with remaining parts taken from reference TRBV5-1 and TRBJ2-1, reads KAGVTQTPRYLIKTRGQQVTLSCSPISGHRSVSWYQQTPGQGLQFLFEYFSETQRNKGNFPGRFSGRQFSNSRSEMNVSTLELGDSALYLCASSLGRVATTEYNEQFFGPGTRLTVL.

The gene calls are TRBV28 and TRBJ1-5, with 7 bases lining up with TRBD1. V shed 6 bases, J shed 2 bases, and the junction held 10 bases outside the gene matches. This CDR3 region has 16 residues. The germline V gene encodes CDR1 MDHEN and CDR2 SYDVKM. Written as DNA, the CDR3 is TGTGCCAGCAGCTATACAGGGGACGTCGGCAATCAGCCCCAGCATTTT. This codes for CASSYTGDVGNQPQHF.

V and J are TRBV5-4 and TRBJ2-2; 9 bases align to TRBD1. The CDR3 is 16 amino acids. V gave up 5 bases and J gave up 6 bases; unmatched junction bases: 11. Looked up from germline, CDR1 is SGHNT and CDR2 is YYREEE (reference sequence). The CDR3 here is CASSMTRTGVPGELFF. The DNA of the CDR3 is TGTGCCAGCAGTATGACCAGGACAGGGGTCCCCGGGGAGCTGTTTTTT.

CDR3 amino acids: CASRAPQLAEYNEQFF. The DNA for the CDR3 is TGTGCCAGCAGAGCACCTCAACTAGCGGAGTACAATGAGCAGTTCTTC. J is TRBJ2-1 and V is TRBV6-4; 8 bases agree with TRBD2. V trimming: 6 bases; J trimming: 4 bases; junction bases outside the gene matches: 11. The CDR3 runs to 16 residues. CDR1 and CDR2 (germline): MRHNA, SNTAGT.

The V call is TRBV18, the J call TRBJ2-1; possibly TRBD2 for D (6 bases). Trimming took 3 bases from V and 9 from J, leaving 18 bases between them. Germline CDR1 reads KGHSH; CDR2 reads LQKENI. The CDR3 runs to 15 residues. The CDR3 loop reads CASSPGTSGSSEQFF. For the CDR3, the DNA is TGTGCCAGCTCACCCGGGACCTCCGGGAGTAGTGAGCAGTTCTTC. Full variable domain (outside the CDR3, taken from reference TRBV18 and TRBJ2-1): NAGVMQNPRHLVRRRGQEARLRCSPMKGHSHVYWYRQLPEEGLKFMVYLQKENIIDESGMPKERFSAEFPKEGPSILRIQQVVRGDSAAYFCASSPGTSGSSEQFFGPGTRLTVL.

This clone was seen only a few times. V usage is TRBV6-1 and J usage is TRBJ2-7; D is unresolved. CDR1 and CDR2 (germline): MNHNS, SASEGT. The CDR3 totals 12 residues. V lost 7 bases and J lost 0, with 7 bases in between. This chain's CDR3 is CASTASSYEQYF. The CDR3, as DNA: TGTGCCAGCACCGCGAGCTCCTACGAGCAGTACTTC.

This chain uses TRBV28 with TRBJ2-2; a weak D match, TRBD1 (6 bases). In germline, CDR1 is MDHEN, CDR2 SYDVKM. The ends were cut back, 11 bases at V and 7 bases at J, with 14 bases in the middle. There are 12 residues in the CDR3. The CDR3 sequence: CAGGGSGGELFF. CDR3 sequence (DNA): TGTGCCGGGGGCGGTTCGGGCGGGGAGCTGTTTTTT.

The chain couples TRBV2 to TRBJ1-4; TRBD1 matches 8 bases. The CDR3 spans 19 residues. CDR1 SNHLY and CDR2 FYNNEI come from the germline V gene. V was clipped by 6 bases and J by 4 bases; unmatched bases: 19. The CDR3 region is CASSLGQGGVKGRNEKLFF. The CDR3 DNA is TGTGCCAGCAGCCTCGGACAGGGCGGGGTCAAAGGACGTAATGAAAAACTGTTTTTT.

The chain carries TRBV9 and TRBJ2-3; TRBD2 agrees at 10 bases. Trimming cost V 0 bases and J 2 bases; bases outside gene matches: 6. Germline assignment: CDR1 SGDLS and CDR2 YYNGEE. CDR3 length: 17 amino acids. CDR3 DNA: TGTGCCAGCAGCGTAGCTCACCTAGCGGGAGCCACAGATACGCAGTATTTT. It translates to CASSVAHLAGATDTQYF.

J is TRBJ2-5 and V is TRBV2; 8 positions match TRBD2. Germline V gives CDR1 SNHLY, CDR2 FYNNEI. J was trimmed by 4 bases and V by 8 bases; bases with no gene match: 9. CDR3 length equals 14 residues. The CDR3 bases are TGTGCCAGCCTCCAGCGGGAGAGTATAGAGACCCAGTACTTC. Its protein is CASLQRESIETQYF.